Detailed here is one T cell receptor beta chain. Its antigen specificity is not known. Base qualities are not at hand, and no much larger clone is one base apart. The immunoSEQ Assay, a bias-controlled multiplex PCR, was used to amplify TCRbeta CDR3 regions from genomic DNA. The paper's data handling went like this. The number of nucleated cells in each sample was estimated from the amplification of reference gene primers within the assay. To quantify the absolute abundance of each unique TCRbeta CDR3 rearrangement, sequence reads were collapsed and filtered. Productive Simpson clonality was computed per sample as the square root of Simpson's diversity index over productive rearrangements. What TCRdb holds here is the immuneACCESS table cut down to in-frame rearrangements. Part of the clones is not present; checked against another copy, under half of the missing clones reflect an unresolved V gene, and the others are unexplained. V and J calls plus clone size are reproduced from that table; the DNA served to infer D and trimming. The table for this sample lists around 140,000 clones; around nine tenths of them were counted only once. The ten largest clones represent under 9% of the sample.

V is pruned by 1 base and J by 10 bases, leaving 8 bases of the junction without a gene match. Reading from cysteine to phenylalanine, the CDR3 counts 16 amino acids. The kept DNA is CDR3 alone, 48 bases in frame from the first base. The germline V gene yields MGHRA for CDR1 and YSYEKL for CDR2. This specimen comes from a study of blood T cell repertoires in COVID-19 (dated by TCRdb to 2020 to 2021). With regard to the full study: Samples covering the acute and convalescent phases of COVID-19 were provided by collaborators in the United States, Italy and Spain. The prospective study material was composed of cDNA or gDNA derived from T cells, B-cell-depleted T cells, or PBMCs. Subjects who had been exposed to COVID-19, were actively infected with it, or had recovered from it provided the deeply sampled blood TCRbeta repertoires that made up the dataset. The repertoires were made available in a free public database intended to serve as a resource for research on the immune response to SARS-CoV-2. The samples were drawn from two sources: the first 160 participants of the ongoing ImmuneRACE study, and over 1,000 subjects contributed by 6 global collaborators. Sample metadata almost always included a de-identified subject ID, COVID-19 status, age in years and sex. Where available, HLA class I and class II types were taken from metadata supplied by the sample provider and were not determined by assay-based typing. The study at large found these results: Clinical and demographic metadata were provided uncurated, with the amount varying by source and participant.

The collaborating institutions used their own protocols to collect whole blood in K2EDTA tubes. For TCRbeta analysis, collaborator samples were shipped as frozen whole blood, as isolated PBMCs, or as DNA extracted from either sample type. The receptor comes from a woman aged 50 to 60 with active or convalescent COVID-19. The rearranged chain carries TRBV4-1 and TRBJ1-6, with TRBD1 matching 9 junction bases. The sample consisted of peripheral blood. The DNA is as follows: TGCGCCAGCAGCCAAGGGAGGGGACAGGGATTCTCACCCCTCCACTTT. This gives the protein CASSQGRGQGFSPLHF.